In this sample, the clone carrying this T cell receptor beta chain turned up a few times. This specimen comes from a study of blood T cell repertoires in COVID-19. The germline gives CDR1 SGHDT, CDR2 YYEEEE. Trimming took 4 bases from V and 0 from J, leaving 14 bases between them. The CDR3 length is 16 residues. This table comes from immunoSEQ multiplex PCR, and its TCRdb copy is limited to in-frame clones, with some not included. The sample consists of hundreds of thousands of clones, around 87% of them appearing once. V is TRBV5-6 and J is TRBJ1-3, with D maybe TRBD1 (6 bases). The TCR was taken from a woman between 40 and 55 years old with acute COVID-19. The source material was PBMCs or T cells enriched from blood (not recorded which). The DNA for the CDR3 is TGTGCCAGCAGCAGGAAGGACAGTTTCTCTGGAAACACCATATATTTT. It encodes CASSRKDSFSGNTIYF.